The entry below describes one T cell receptor beta chain. This entry belongs to a study of PD-L1 blockade in urothelial cancer. Study-wide context: Dosed intravenously at 1,200 mg every 3 weeks, atezolizumab was initiated by patients around 2014. Patients had received 0 to 3 prior chemotherapy regimens. A median roughly 150,000 T cells were found in blood samples.

Germline values: CDR1 SGHKS, CDR2 YYEKEE (reference sequence). The CDR3 loop spans 13 amino acids. With 9 bases removed from V and 4 bases from J, the gap between germline ends came to 16 bases. Measured with immunoSEQ multiplex PCR; TCRdb has only the in-frame clones, and not every one. The sample contains about 17,000 clones, approximately 89% of which appear only once. The time point denotes: pretreatment peripheral blood. The chain links TRBV5-5 to TRBJ1-1; D ambiguous. The sequence came from a man aged 70 or older with urothelial cancer. The sequencing here drew on PBMCs, taken around atezolizumab (anti-PD-L1) treatment. Written as DNA, the CDR3 is TGTGCCACCCAAGGGAGGAGATCCACTGAAGCTTTCTTT. It is translated as CATQGRRSTEAFF.